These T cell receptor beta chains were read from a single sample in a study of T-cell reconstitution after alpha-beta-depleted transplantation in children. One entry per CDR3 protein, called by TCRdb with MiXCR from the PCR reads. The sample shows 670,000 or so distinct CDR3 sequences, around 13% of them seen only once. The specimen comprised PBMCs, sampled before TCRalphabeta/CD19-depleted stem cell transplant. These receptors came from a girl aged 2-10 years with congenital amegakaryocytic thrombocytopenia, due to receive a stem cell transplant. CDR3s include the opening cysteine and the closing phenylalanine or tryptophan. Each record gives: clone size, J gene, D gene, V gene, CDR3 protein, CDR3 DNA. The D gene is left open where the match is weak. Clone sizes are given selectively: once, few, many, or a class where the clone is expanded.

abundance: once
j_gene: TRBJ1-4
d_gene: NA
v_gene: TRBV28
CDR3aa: CASSPHRVPREKLFF
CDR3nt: TGTGCCAGCAGTCCGCACAGGGTGCCGAGGGAAAAACTGTTTTTT

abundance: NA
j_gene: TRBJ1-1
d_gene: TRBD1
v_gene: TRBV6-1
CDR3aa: CASTTWWDRDSNTEAFF
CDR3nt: TGTGCCAGCACCACCTGGTGGGACAGGGACTCCAACACTGAAGCTTTCTTT

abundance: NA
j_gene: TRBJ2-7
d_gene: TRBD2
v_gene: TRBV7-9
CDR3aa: CASSQKTSVHEQYF
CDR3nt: TGTGCCAGCAGCCAAAAGACTAGCGTCCACGAGCAGTACTTC

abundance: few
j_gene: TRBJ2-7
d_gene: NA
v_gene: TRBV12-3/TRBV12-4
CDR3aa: CASSFSRTTYEQYF
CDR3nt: TGTGCCAGCAGTTTCTCGCGGACGACCTACGAGCAGTACTTC

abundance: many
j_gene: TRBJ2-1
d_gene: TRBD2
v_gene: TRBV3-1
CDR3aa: CASSQSIGRSEQFF
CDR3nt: TGTGCCAGCAGCCAATCTATCGGGAGGTCTGAGCAGTTCTTC

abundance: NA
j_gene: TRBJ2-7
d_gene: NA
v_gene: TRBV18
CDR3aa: CASSPPIFDRRLTYEQYF
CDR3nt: TGTGCCAGCTCACCACCCATTTTTGACAGGAGGCTGACCTACGAGCAGTACTTC

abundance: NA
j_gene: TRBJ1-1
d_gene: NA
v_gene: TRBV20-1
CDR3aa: CSARKPRGQMNTEAFF
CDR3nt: TGCAGTGCTAGAAAACCAAGAGGGCAAATGAACACTGAAGCTTTCTTT

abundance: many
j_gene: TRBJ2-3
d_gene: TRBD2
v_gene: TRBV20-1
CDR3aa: CSARPSGRTDTQYF
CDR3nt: TGCAGTGCTCGGCCCAGCGGGAGGACAGATACGCAGTATTTT

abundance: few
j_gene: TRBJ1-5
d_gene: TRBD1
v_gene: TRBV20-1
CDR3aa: CSASYLGQGPQPQHF
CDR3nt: TGCAGTGCCTCATACCTGGGACAGGGGCCTCAGCCCCAGCATTTT

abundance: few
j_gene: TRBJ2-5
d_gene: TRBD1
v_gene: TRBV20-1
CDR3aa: CSARVLGTEIQETQYF
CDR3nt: TGCAGTGCTAGAGTCCTCGGGACAGAGATTCAAGAGACCCAGTACTTC

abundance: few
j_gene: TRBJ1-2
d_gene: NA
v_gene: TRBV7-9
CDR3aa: CASSLFGGDHGYTF
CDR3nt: TGTGCCAGCAGCTTATTCGGCGGGGACCATGGCTACACCTTC

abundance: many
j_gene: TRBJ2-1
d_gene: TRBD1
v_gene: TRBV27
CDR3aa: CASSLWTGQGVRNEQFF
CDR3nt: TGTGCCAGCAGTTTATGGACGGGACAGGGGGTCCGCAATGAGCAGTTCTTC

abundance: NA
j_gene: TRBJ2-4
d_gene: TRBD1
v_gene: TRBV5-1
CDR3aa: CASSLAPGQGDIQYF
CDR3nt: TGCGCCAGCAGCCTAGCTCCGGGACAGGGGGACATTCAGTACTTC

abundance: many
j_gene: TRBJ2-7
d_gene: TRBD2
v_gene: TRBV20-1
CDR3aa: CSARDHRTSGVYEQYF
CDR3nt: TGCAGTGCTAGAGATCATAGAACTAGCGGCGTCTACGAGCAGTACTTC

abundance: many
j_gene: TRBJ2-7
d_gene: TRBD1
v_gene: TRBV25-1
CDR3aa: CASSESPGTGNSYEQYF
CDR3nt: TGTGCCAGCAGTGAATCCCCCGGGACAGGGAACTCCTACGAGCAGTACTTC

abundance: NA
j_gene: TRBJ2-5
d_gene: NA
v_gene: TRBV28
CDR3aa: CASRMPWGRETQYF
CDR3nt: TGTGCCAGCAGAATGCCGTGGGGGCGAGAGACCCAGTACTTC

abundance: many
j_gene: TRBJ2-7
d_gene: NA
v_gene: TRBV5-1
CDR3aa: CASSLYEGSSYEQYF
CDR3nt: TGCGCCAGCAGCTTGTATGAGGGATCTTCCTACGAGCAGTACTTC

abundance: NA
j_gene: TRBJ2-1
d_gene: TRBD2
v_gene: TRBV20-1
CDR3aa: CSERGGDNEQFF
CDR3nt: TGCAGTGAGCGGGGTGGTGACAATGAGCAGTTCTTC

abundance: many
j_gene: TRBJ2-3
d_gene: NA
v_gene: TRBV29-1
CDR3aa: CSVERGDTDTQYF
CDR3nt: TGCAGCGTTGAGCGGGGCGACACAGATACGCAGTATTTT

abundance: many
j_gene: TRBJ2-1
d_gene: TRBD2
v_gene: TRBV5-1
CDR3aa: CASSLGLAGGSYNEQFF
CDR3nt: TGCGCCAGCAGCTTGGGACTAGCGGGAGGCTCCTACAATGAGCAGTTCTTC

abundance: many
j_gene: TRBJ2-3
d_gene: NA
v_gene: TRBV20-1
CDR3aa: CSAIFSTDTQYF
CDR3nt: TGCAGTGCCATTTTCAGCACAGATACGCAGTATTTT

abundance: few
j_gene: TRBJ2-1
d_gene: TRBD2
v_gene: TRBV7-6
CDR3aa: CASSSLPRGSRYNEQFF
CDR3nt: TGTGCCAGCAGCTCACTCCCCCGCGGGAGTCGATACAATGAGCAGTTCTTC

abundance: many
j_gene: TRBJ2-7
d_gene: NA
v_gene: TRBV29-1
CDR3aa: CSVFDLGTVGDEQYF
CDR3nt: TGCAGCGTTTTCGATCTGGGAACCGTCGGGGACGAGCAGTACTTC

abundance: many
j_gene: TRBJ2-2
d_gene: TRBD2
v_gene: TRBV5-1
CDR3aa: CASTSGSLGELFF
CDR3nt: TGCGCCAGCACAAGCGGGAGCCTCGGGGAGCTGTTTTTT

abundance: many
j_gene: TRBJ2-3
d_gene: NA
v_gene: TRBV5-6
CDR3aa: CASSRRGANTQYF
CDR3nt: TGTGCCAGCAGCCGACGAGGGGCCAATACGCAGTATTTT

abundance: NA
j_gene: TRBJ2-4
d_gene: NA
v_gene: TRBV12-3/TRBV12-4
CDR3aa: CASSLDPGIQYF
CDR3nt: TGTGCCAGCAGTTTAGACCCGGGGATTCAGTACTTC

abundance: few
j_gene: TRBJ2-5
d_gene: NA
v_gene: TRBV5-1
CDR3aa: CASSYGPEETQYF
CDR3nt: TGCGCCAGCAGCTATGGACCGGAGGAGACCCAGTACTTC

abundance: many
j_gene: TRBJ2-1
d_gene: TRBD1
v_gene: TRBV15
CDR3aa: CATSRDYRGAGNEQFF
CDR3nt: TGTGCCACCAGCAGAGATTACAGGGGGGCCGGGAATGAGCAGTTCTTC

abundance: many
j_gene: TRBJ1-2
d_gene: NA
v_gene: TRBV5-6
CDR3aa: CASSLASQYRELYGYTF
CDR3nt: TGTGCCAGCAGCTTGGCCTCACAATACAGGGAACTCTATGGCTACACCTTC

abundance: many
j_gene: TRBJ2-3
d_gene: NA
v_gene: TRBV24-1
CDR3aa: CATSDSLYVTSTDTQYF
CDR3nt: TGTGCCACCAGTGATTCACTATATGTTACTAGCACAGATACGCAGTATTTT

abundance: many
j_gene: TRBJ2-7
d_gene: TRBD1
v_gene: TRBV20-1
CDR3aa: CSALRDRVLGEQYF
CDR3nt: TGCAGTGCCCTCCGGGACAGGGTTTTGGGCGAGCAGTACTTC

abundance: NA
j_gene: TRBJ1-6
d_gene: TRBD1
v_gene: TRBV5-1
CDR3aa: CASSPQGAPLHF
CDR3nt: TGCGCCAGCAGCCCACAGGGGGCCCCCCTCCACTTT

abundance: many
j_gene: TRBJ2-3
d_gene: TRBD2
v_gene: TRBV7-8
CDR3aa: CASSLPTSGQGDTQYF
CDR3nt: TGTGCCAGCAGCTTACCCACTAGCGGCCAAGGAGATACGCAGTATTTT

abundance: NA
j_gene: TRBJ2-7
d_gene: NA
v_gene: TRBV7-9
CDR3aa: CASSPPGAISYEQYF
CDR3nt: TGTGCCAGCAGCCCCCCAGGGGCAATAAGCTACGAGCAGTACTTC

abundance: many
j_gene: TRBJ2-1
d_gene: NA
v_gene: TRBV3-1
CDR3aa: CASSQGSLEQFF
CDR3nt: TGTGCCAGCAGCCAAGGAAGCCTTGAGCAGTTCTTC

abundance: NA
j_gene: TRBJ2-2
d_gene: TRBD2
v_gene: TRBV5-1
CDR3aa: CASSFSRLAGAGTGELFF
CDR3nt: TGCGCCAGCAGCTTCTCGCGACTAGCGGGAGCGGGCACCGGGGAGCTGTTTTTT